These T cell receptor beta chains were read from a single sample in a study of regulatory T cells in long-lasting Graves disease. MiXCR, applied by TCRdb to the multiplex PCR reads, yields one record per CDR3 protein. This sample yields around 460,000 distinct CDR3 sequences, of which around 13% are seen a single time; more than 15% belongs to the top ten. These data were also reused for a study on T cells in Graves' hyperthyroidism and ophthalmopathy.

Here the sequenced sample was peripheral blood mononuclear cells (PBMCs), taken at new diagnosis, from a patient treated with antithyroid drugs. These receptors originate from a woman in her forties or fifties with Graves disease. The conserved cysteine and the conserved F or W are not part of the CDR3 here. Clone sizes are given selectively: once, few, many, or a class where the clone is expanded.

TRBJ2-1	TRBV28	many	ASSFPPRGLYNEQF
TRBJ1-3	TRBV6-2/TRBV6-3	few	ASSLGQGVSGNTIY
TRBJ2-7	TRBV11-2	many	ASSTDRSLFWGQY
TRBJ2-7	TRBV29-1	many	SVEKQEEAKQY
TRBJ2-4	TRBV19	.	ASSITSAKNIQY
TRBJ1-1	TRBV19	.	ASSLWTANTEAF
TRBJ1-2	TRBV3-1	.	ASSQVPGLANYGYT
TRBJ2-3	TRBV5-5	many	ASSLDFAISPDTQY
TRBJ2-5	TRBV6-5	many	ASSSGQGRRETQY
TRBJ2-5	TRBV20-1	.	SAPLPGLVETQY
TRBJ1-5	TRBV28	few	ASSPRTVAQPQH
TRBJ2-2	TRBV24-1	many	ATSDPGQGGTGELF
TRBJ1-2	TRBV29-1	many	SVEGGQGEGYT
TRBJ1-4	TRBV9	many	ASSVGSQGVYEKLF
TRBJ2-4	TRBV3-1	.	ASSQWSRRQGATKNIQY
TRBJ2-1	TRBV5-4	many	ASSLGGETYNEQF
TRBJ2-7	TRBV11-2	many	ASSPLVTPYEQY
TRBJ2-3	TRBV6-1	few	ASNRVGDTQY
TRBJ2-4	TRBV28	many	ASSFIGVQAVQNIQY
TRBJ2-7	TRBV29-1	few	SVDRTGAKGEQY
TRBJ2-2	TRBV5-1	many	ASSSAGGTTNTGELF
TRBJ2-3	TRBV5-1	.	ASSATSEDTQY
TRBJ2-1	TRBV5-4	.	ASSLDGTSGLPYEQF
TRBJ2-1	TRBV9	few	ASSAGLAGAYNEQF
TRBJ1-1	TRBV11-2	few	ASSSPAMNTEAF
TRBJ2-5	TRBV30	many	AWSDSPGDSGQY
TRBJ2-4	TRBV5-6	few	ASSLGSPIQY
TRBJ2-2	TRBV12-3/TRBV12-4	.	ASSRDRVTGELF
TRBJ1-6	TRBV6-1	few	ASSHRAPGDSPLH
TRBJ2-1	TRBV7-9	few	ASSLARGAGEYNEQF
TRBJ2-1	TRBV24-1	.	ATSDRNSAFNNEQF
TRBJ1-2	TRBV20-1	many	SAPERYGYT
TRBJ1-5	TRBV12-3/TRBV12-4	many	ASSSMGQGGQPQH
TRBJ2-1	TRBV12-3/TRBV12-4	many	ASSLQGARGINEQF
TRBJ2-6	TRBV7-2	few	ASSLAGTGDVLT
TRBJ1-5	TRBV20-1	many	SAHGQGQLNQPQH
TRBJ2-2	TRBV10-2	many	ATRGGGELF
TRBJ2-2	TRBV7-3	many	ASSVQGASNTGELF
TRBJ2-3	TRBV20-1	few	SVKAGGPDTQY
TRBJ2-5	TRBV11-2	.	ASSLQLAGAVETQY
TRBJ2-7	TRBV24-1	many	ATSSTSGASSSEQY
TRBJ2-7	TRBV3-1	.	ASSQSWTPYGQY
TRBJ2-4	TRBV3-1	many	ASAQGAQAKNIQY
TRBJ2-1	TRBV24-1	few	ATSESRSASYNEQF
TRBJ2-5	TRBV29-1	many	SVTGEGETQY
TRBJ2-5	TRBV6-5	few	ASSHFSGSGETQY
TRBJ2-7	TRBV5-1	many	ASSLGPTGFTYEQY
TRBJ2-7	TRBV5-1	many	ASSPTGVEQY
TRBJ2-6	TRBV18	.	ASSPSDSGANVLT
TRBJ2-7	TRBV3-1	few	ASSLLAGDYEQY
TRBJ2-5	TRBV4-1	few	ASSHLGTRSETQY
TRBJ1-2	TRBV11-3	.	ASSLLSRGYT
TRBJ1-1	TRBV19	.	ASSIVLGTEAF
TRBJ1-2	TRBV29-1	.	SATRGRYGYT